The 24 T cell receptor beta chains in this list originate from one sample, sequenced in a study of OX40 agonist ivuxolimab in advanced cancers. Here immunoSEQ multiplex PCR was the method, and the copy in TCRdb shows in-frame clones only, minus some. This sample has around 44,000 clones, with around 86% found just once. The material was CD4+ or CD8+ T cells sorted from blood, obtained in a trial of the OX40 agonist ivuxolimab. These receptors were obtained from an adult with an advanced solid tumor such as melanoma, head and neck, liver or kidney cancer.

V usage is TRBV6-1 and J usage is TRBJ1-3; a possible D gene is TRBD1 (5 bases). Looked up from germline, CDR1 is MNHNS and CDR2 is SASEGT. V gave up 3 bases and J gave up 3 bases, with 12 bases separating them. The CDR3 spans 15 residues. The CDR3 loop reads CASSDWGSDGNTIYF. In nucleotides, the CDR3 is TGTGCCAGCAGTGACTGGGGGTCAGATGGAAACACCATATATTTT.

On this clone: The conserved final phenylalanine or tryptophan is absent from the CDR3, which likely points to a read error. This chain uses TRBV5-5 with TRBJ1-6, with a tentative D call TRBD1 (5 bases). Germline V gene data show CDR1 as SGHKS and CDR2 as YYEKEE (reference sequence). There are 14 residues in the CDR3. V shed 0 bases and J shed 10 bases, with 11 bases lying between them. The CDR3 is CASSLVPGPSPLHL. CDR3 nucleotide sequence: TGTGCCAGCAGCTTGGTTCCGGGGCCCTCACCCCTCCACCTT.

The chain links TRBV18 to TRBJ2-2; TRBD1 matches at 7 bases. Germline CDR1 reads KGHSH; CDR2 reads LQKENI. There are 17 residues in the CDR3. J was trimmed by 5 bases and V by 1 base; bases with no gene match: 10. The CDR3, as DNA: TGTGCCAGCTCACCACTCAATGTTGAGGGGGCGACCGGGGAGCTGTTTTTT. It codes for CASSPLNVEGATGELFF.

The CDR3 DNA follows: TGTGCCAGCAGCTTTGCCGGACTCCCGAACACTGAAGCTTTCTTT. Amino acids: CASSFAGLPNTEAFF. The genes are TRBV13 and TRBJ1-1; D gene uncertain. In germline, CDR1 is PRHDT, CDR2 FYEKMQ (reference sequence). Between the trimmed V and J ends, which lost 3 bases and 1 base, there was a span of 12 bases. There are 15 residues in the CDR3.

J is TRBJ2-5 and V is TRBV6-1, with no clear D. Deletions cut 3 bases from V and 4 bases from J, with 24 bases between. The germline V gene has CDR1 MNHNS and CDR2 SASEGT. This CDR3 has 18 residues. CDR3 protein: CASSEGSVSVWVGETQYF. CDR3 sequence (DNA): TGTGCCAGCAGTGAGGGTTCGGTGAGCGTATGGGTAGGAGAGACCCAGTACTTC.

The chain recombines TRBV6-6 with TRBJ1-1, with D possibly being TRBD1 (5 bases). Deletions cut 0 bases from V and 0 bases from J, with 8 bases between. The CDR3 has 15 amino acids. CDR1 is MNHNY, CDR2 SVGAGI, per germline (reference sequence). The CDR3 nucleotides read TGTGCCAGCAGTTACTCGGCGGGGCTGAACACTGAAGCTTTCTTT. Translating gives CASSYSAGLNTEAFF.

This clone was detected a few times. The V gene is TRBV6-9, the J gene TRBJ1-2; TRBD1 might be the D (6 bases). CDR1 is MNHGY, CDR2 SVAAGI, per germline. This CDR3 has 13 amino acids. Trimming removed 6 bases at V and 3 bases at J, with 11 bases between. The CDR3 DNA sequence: TGTGCCAGCAGCCCAGGGGCCCACTATGGCTACACCTTC. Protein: CASSPGAHYGYTF.

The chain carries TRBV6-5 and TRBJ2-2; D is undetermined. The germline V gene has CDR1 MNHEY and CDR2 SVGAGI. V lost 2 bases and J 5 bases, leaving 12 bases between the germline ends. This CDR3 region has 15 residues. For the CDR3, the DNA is TGTGCCAGCAGTTACCCTCCTCGAGGAACCGGGGAGCTGTTTTTT. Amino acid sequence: CASSYPPRGTGELFF.

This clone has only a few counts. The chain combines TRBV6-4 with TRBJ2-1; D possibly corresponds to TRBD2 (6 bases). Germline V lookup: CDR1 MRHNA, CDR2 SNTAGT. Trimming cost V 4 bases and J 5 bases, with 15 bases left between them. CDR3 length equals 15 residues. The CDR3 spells CASSAGGGTNNEQFF. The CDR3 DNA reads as TGTGCCAGCAGTGCAGGTGGGGGGACGAACAATGAGCAGTTCTTC.

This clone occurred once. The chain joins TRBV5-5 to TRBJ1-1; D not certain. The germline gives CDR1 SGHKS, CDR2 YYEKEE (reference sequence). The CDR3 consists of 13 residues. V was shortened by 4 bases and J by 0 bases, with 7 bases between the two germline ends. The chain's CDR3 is CASSPGLNTEAFF. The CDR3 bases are TGTGCCAGCAGCCCCGGCCTGAACACTGAAGCTTTCTTT. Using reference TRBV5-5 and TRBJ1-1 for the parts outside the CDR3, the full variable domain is DAGVTQSPTHLIKTRGQQVTLRCSPISGHKSVSWYQQVLGQGPQFIFQYYEKEERGRGNFPDRFSARQFPNYSSELNVNALLLGDSALYLCASSPGLNTEAFFGQGTRLTVV.

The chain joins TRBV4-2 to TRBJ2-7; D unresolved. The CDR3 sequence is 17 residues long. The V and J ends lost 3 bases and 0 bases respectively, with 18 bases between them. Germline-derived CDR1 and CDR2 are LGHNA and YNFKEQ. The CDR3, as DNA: TGTGCCAGCAGCCACCCCCCTTCGATGGAGAGCTCCTACGAGCAGTACTTC. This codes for CASSHPPSMESSYEQYF.

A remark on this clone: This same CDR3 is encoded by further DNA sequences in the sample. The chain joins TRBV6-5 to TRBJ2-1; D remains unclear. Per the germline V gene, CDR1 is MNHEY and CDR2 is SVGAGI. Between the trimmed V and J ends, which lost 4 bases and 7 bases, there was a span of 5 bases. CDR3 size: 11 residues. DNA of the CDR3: TGTGCCAGCAGTTCCTCAAATGAGCAGTTCTTC. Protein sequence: CASSSSNEQFF.

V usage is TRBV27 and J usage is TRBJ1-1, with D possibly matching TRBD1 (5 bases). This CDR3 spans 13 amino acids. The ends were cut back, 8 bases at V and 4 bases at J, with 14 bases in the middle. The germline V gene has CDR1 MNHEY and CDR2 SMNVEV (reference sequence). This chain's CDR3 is CASSFGGFTEAFF. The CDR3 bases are TGTGCCAGCTCTTTTGGGGGGTTCACTGAAGCTTTCTTT.

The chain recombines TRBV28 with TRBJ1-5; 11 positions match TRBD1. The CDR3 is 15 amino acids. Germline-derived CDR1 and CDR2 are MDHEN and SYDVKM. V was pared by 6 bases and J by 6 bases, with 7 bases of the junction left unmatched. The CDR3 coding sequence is TGTGCCAGCAGACCTGGGACAGGGGGAACTCAGCCCCAGCATTTT. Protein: CASRPGTGGTQPQHF.

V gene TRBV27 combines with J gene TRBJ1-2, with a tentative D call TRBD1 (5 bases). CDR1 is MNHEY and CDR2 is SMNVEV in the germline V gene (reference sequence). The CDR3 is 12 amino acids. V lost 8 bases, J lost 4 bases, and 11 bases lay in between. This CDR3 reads CASAGTSYGYTF. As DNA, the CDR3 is TGTGCCAGCGCCGGGACTTCCTATGGCTACACCTTC.

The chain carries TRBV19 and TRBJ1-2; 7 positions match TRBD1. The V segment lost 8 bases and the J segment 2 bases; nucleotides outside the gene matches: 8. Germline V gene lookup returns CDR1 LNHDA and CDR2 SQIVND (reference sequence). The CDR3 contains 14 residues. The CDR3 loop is CASDTLQGNYGYTF. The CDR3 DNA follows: TGTGCCAGTGATACACTACAGGGGAACTATGGCTACACCTTC.

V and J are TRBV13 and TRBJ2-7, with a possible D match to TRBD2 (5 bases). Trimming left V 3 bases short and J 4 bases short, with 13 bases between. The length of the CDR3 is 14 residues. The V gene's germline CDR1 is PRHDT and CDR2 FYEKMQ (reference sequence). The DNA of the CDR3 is TGTGCCAGCAGCTTCAAAACTAGTTTGTACGAGCAGTACTTC. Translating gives CASSFKTSLYEQYF.

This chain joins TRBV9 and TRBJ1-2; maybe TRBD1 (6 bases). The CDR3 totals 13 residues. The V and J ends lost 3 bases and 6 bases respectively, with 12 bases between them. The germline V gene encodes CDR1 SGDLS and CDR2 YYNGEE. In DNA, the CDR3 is TGTGCCAGCAGCGGAGGGGGGGTACATGGCTACACCTTC. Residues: CASSGGGVHGYTF.

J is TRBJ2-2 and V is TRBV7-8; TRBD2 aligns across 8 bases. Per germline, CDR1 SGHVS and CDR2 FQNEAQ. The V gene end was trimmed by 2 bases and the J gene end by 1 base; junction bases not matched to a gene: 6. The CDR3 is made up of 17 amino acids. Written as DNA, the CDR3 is TGTGCCAGCAGCTTATCTATCAGCGGGGGGAACACCGGGGAGCTGTTTTTT. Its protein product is CASSLSISGGNTGELFF.

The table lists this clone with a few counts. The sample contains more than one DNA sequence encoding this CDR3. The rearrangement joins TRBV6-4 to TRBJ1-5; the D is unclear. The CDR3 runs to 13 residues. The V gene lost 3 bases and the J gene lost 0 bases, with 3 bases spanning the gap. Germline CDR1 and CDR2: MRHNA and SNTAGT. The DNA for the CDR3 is TGTGCCAGCAGTGAAGGTAGCAATCAGCCCCAGCATTTT. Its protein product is CASSEGSNQPQHF.

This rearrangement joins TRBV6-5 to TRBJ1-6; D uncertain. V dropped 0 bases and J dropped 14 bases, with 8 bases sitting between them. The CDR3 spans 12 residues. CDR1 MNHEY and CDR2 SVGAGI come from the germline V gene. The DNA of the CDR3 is TGTGCCAGCAGTTACTCTACCGGTGCCCTCCACTTT. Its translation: CASSYSTGALHF.

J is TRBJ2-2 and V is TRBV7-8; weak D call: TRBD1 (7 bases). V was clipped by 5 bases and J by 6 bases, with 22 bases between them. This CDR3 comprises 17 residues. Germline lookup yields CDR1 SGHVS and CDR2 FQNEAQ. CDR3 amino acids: CASSIRTPSRGAGELFF. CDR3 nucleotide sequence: TGTGCCAGCAGCATCAGGACCCCTTCCAGGGGGGCCGGGGAGCTGTTTTTT.

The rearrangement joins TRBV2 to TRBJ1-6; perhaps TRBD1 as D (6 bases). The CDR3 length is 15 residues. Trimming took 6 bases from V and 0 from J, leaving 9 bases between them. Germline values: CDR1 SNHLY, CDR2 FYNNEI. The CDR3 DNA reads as TGTGCCAGCAGGGACAGAGGCTCCTATAATTCACCCCTCCACTTT. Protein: CASRDRGSYNSPLHF.

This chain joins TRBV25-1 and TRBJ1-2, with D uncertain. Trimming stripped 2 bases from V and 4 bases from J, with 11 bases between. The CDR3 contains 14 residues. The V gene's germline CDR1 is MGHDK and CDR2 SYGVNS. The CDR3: CASSEGRGVYGYTF. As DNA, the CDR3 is TGTGCCAGCAGTGAAGGGCGGGGAGTCTATGGCTACACCTTC.